This TCR beta chain was sequenced for a study of prognosis after radiotherapy for stage I lung cancer. Two-round multiplex PCR amplified TCR beta CDR3 from genomic DNA. Round one of PCR was performed, and it used primers specific to each TRBV and TRBJ gene. Each CDR3 protein is one row after TCRdb ran MiXCR on the multiplex PCR reads. The sample holds 15,000 to 20,000 distinct CDR3 sequences, about a quarter seen once. Per the germline V gene, CDR1 is MNHNS and CDR2 is SASEGT. The V and J ends lost 2 bases and 1 base respectively, with 20 bases between them. This CDR3 spans 18 amino acids. The table lists this clonotype with many counts.

The source of this sequence is a donor aged 50 or older with non-small cell lung cancer. The sequences come from PBMCs, collected before or after stereotactic body radiation therapy (not recorded which). The chain is built from TRBV6-1 and TRBJ1-1, with D possibly TRBD1 on 5 matching bases. In nucleotides, the CDR3 is TGTGCCAGCAGTGAAAAGGGGATGGCAGGATTCAAGAACACTGAAGCTTTCTTT. Protein product: CASSEKGMAGFKNTEAFF.